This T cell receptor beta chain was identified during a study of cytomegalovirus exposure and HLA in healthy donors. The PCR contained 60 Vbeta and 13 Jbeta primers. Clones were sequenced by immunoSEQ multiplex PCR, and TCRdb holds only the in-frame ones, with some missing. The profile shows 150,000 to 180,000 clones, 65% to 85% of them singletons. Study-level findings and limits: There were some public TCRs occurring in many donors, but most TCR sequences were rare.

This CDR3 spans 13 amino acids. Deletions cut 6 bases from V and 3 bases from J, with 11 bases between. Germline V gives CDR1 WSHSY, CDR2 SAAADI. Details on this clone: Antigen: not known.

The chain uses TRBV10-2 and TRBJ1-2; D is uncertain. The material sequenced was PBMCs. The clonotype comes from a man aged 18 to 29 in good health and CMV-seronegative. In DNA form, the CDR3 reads TGCGCCAGCAGCCTTTCAGTGTACTATGGCTACACCTTC. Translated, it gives CASSLSVYYGYTF.